The 19 T cell receptor beta chains below were found in one sample sequenced in a study of CD8+CD57+ T cells in acquired aplastic anemia. TCR beta VDJ and CDR3 profiling used genomic DNA as template. MiXCR was run by TCRdb on the reads, yielding one entry per CDR3 protein. In the table there are roughly 240,000 distinct CDR3 sequences, around 45% of which are singletons. CD8+CD57+ cell expansion, shown by flow cytometry, had occurred in the patients selected for sequencing. Sequencing used sorted CD4+, CD8+, or CD8+CD57+ T cells (not recorded which) from PBMCs. The receptors here all came from a human donor with aplastic anemia.

This clonotype was counted between two and nine times. The chain recombines TRBV19 with TRBJ2-3, with 11 bases matching TRBD2. CDR1 and CDR2 (germline): LNHDA, SQIVND (reference sequence). The CDR3 sequence is 18 residues long. The V segment lost 3 bases and the J segment 6 bases; nucleotides outside the gene matches: 14. The CDR3 bases are TGTGCCAGTAGTATTTCCCTAGCGGGGGGATACATCGGGGATACGCAGTATTTT. This translates into CASSISLAGGYIGDTQYF.

This clonotype has just one count. The CDR3 spells CASSVGGVFYEQYF. CDR3 nucleotides: TGTGCCAGCAGCGTAGGAGGGGTCTTCTACGAGCAGTACTTC. The chain couples TRBV9 to TRBJ2-7, with D perhaps TRBD1 or TRBD2 (5 bases each). The CDR3 is made up of 14 amino acids. Per germline, CDR1 SGDLS and CDR2 YYNGEE. With 0 bases removed from V and 3 bases from J, the gap between germline ends came to 10 bases.

In DNA, the CDR3 is TGTGCCAGCAGCCATACGCGGGACTCCTACAATGAGCAGTTCTTC. Protein product: CASSHTRDSYNEQFF. The gene calls are TRBV7-9 and TRBJ2-1; D may be TRBD2 (6 bases). This CDR3 contains 15 residues. The germline CDR1 and CDR2 sequences are SEHNR and FQNEAQ (reference sequence). V was pared by 5 bases and J by 0 bases, with 11 bases between.

This clonotype has ten or more counts. The V gene is TRBV20-1, the J gene TRBJ2-1; no clear D gene. The CDR3 runs to 15 residues. With 6 bases removed from V and 1 base from J, the gap between germline ends came to 16 bases. Germline lookup yields CDR1 DFQATT and CDR2 SNEGSKA (reference sequence). The CDR3 is CSAALSDTSYNEQFF. CDR3 DNA: TGCAGTGCCGCCCTAAGTGACACTTCCTACAATGAGCAGTTCTTC.

In its sample, this clonotype was seen many times. This chain links TRBV6-2 or TRBV6-3 with TRBJ2-7; no reliable D call. CDR1 MNHEY and CDR2 SVGEGT come from the germline V gene. The CDR3 contains 13 residues. V was trimmed by 0 bases and J by 3 bases, leaving 6 bases between them. This chain's CDR3 is CASSYSPVYEQYF. CDR3 DNA sequence: TGTGCCAGCAGTTACTCCCCAGTCTACGAGCAGTACTTC.

J is TRBJ2-7 and V is TRBV7-9; D remains unclear. The length of the CDR3 is 13 residues. V lost 5 bases, J lost 3 bases, and 11 bases lay in between. CDR1 SEHNR and CDR2 FQNEAQ come from the germline V gene (reference sequence). CDR3 loop: CASSPGPDYEQYF. For the CDR3, the DNA is TGTGCCAGCAGCCCCGGTCCCGACTACGAGCAGTACTTC.

The V call is TRBV10-3, the J call TRBJ2-3; 15 bases match TRBD2. The CDR3 has 16 residues. The J segment lost 3 bases and the V segment lost 8 bases, leaving 6 bases of the junction unmatched. Germline V gene data show CDR1 as ENHRY and CDR2 as SYGVKD. The CDR3 DNA is TGTGCCATCCGACCGGGACTAGCGGGAGGTACAGATACGCAGTATTTT. Its protein is CAIRPGLAGGTDTQYF.

As regards this clonotype: The junction departs from the called germline gene at one end, perhaps through a read error. The chain uses TRBV4-1 and TRBJ2-5, with 9 nucleotides matching TRBD2. The CDR3 covers 17 residues. The V gene's germline CDR1 is MGHRA and CDR2 YSYEKL. CDR3 sequence reads: CASSQEMGGGVLETQYF. The CDR3 bases are TGTGCCAGCAGCCAAGAAATGGGCGGGGGGGTTCTGGAGACCCAGTACTTC.

Worth noting for this clonotype: A read error may produce the germline difference seen at one junction end. This CDR3 is CASSAGLQEAQYF. The CDR3 nucleotides are TGCGCCAGCAGCGCGGGACTACAAGAGGCCCAGTACTTC. The J gene is TRBJ2-5, the V gene TRBV5-5; TRBD2 matches at 7 bases. Germline V gene data show CDR1 as SGHKS and CDR2 as YYEKEE (reference sequence). The CDR3 contains 13 residues.

In its sample, this clonotype was seen many times. The chain employs TRBV7-9 and TRBJ2-4; 11 nucleotides agree with TRBD2. Germline CDR1 is SEHNR and CDR2 is FQNEAQ (reference sequence). Trimming at V came to 6 bases and at J to 2 bases, leaving 9 bases not matched to a gene. CDR3 length equals 17 residues. The CDR3: CASSDLAGGGTKNIQYF. CDR3 DNA sequence: TGTGCCAGCAGTGATCTAGCGGGAGGAGGGACCAAAAACATTCAGTACTTC.

In this sample, this clonotype turned up once. The rearrangement uses TRBV27 and TRBJ2-1, with 8 bases that match TRBD2. The V gene end was trimmed by 3 bases and the J gene end by 4 bases; junction bases not matched to a gene: 8. Germline V lookup: CDR1 MNHEY, CDR2 SMNVEV (reference sequence). The CDR3 extends over 16 amino acids. The CDR3 DNA follows: TGTGCCAGCAGTTTCAACAGAAGCGGGAGTTACAATGAGCAGTTCTTC. As protein: CASSFNRSGSYNEQFF.

There are many counts of this clonotype. The CDR3 sequence is CASSVGRPPYNEQFF. Written as DNA, the CDR3 is TGTGCCAGCAGCGTAGGTCGCCCTCCCTACAATGAGCAGTTCTTC. The chain uses TRBV9 and TRBJ2-1; D ambiguous. CDR1 SGDLS and CDR2 YYNGEE come from the germline V gene. The V and J ends lost 0 bases and 2 bases respectively, with 9 bases between them. The CDR3 is 15 residues long.

V gene TRBV11-1 combines with J gene TRBJ2-7, with 8 bases identical to TRBD1. CDR3 length: 13 amino acids. The V gene end was trimmed by 5 bases and the J gene end by 6 bases; junction bases not matched to a gene: 6. Germline CDR1 reads SGHAT; CDR2 reads FQDESV (reference sequence). Here the CDR3 reads CASSPRQGLEQYF. DNA of the CDR3: TGTGCCAGCAGCCCCCGACAGGGGCTCGAGCAGTACTTC. The complete variable domain, with remaining parts taken from reference TRBV11-1 and TRBJ2-7, reads EAEVAQSPRYKITEKSQAVAFWCDPISGHATLYWYRQILGQGPELLVQFQDESVVDDSQLPKDRFSAERLKGVDSTLKIQPAELGDSAMYLCASSPRQGLEQYFGPGTRLTVT.

The chain employs TRBV10-3 and TRBJ2-5; 10 positions match TRBD2. The germline CDR1 and CDR2 sequences are ENHRY and SYGVKD. CDR3 length equals 14 residues. V shed 8 bases and J 5 bases; nucleotides not matched to a gene: 8. The CDR3 bases are TGTGCCATCGGGGCTAGCGGGAGTGCGGAGACCCAGTACTTC. It specifies CAIGASGSAETQYF.

The sample holds many counts of this clonotype. V usage is TRBV6-5 and J usage is TRBJ2-3; 7 nucleotides line up with TRBD1. This CDR3 region has 15 residues. CDR1 and CDR2 (germline): MNHEY, SVGAGI. Trimming cost V 5 bases and J 1 base; bases outside gene matches: 6. The CDR3: CASSTGERGTDTQYF. The CDR3 region has the DNA TGTGCCAGCAGTACAGGGGAACGGGGCACAGATACGCAGTATTTT.

This clonotype was seen a handful of times. A much larger clone lies a single base off, so this may be a read error. The CDR3 end shows no conserved phenylalanine or tryptophan, and so a read error is likely. The V and J genes are TRBV5-5 and TRBJ1-1, with a tentative D call TRBD1 (6 bases). The CDR3 is made up of 14 amino acids. Germline V lookup: CDR1 SGHKS, CDR2 YYEKEE (reference sequence). The V end was cut by 1 base, the J end by 6 bases, with 13 bases between. The CDR3 coding sequence is TGTGCCAGCAGCTTGTGGGACAAACCCCCTGAAGCTTTCTTA. Translation gives CASSLWDKPPEAFL.

The rearrangement uses TRBV7-9 and TRBJ1-5, with no clear D. Germline V gene sequence: CDR1 SEHNR, CDR2 FQNEAQ (reference sequence). Trimming took 5 bases from V and 3 from J, leaving 8 bases between them. This CDR3 has 13 residues. CDR3 loop: CASSPALNQPQHF. CDR3 sequence (DNA): TGTGCCAGCAGCCCAGCTCTCAATCAGCCCCAGCATTTT.

This rearrangement joins TRBV30 to TRBJ1-1; D is unresolved. Germline V lookup: CDR1 GTSNPN, CDR2 SVGIG (reference sequence). CDR3 length: 16 amino acids. V dropped 0 bases and J dropped 0 bases, with 14 bases sitting between them. CDR3 amino acids: CAWSVRELAVNTEAFF. CDR3 bases: TGTGCCTGGAGTGTACGTGAGTTAGCGGTGAACACTGAAGCTTTCTTT.

This clonotype showed up many times. This chain links TRBV15 with TRBJ1-3; 8 nucleotides align to TRBD1. Germline V lookup: CDR1 LNHNV, CDR2 YYDKDF (reference sequence). With 1 base clipped from V and 3 bases from J, the junction kept 5 bases outside the gene matches. This CDR3 is 16 amino acids long. The CDR3 sequence: CATSRGTGQGGNTIYF. The CDR3 DNA reads as TGTGCCACCAGCAGAGGGACAGGGCAGGGTGGAAACACCATATATTTT.